The T cell receptor beta chain under discussion was sequenced for a study of cytomegalovirus exposure and HLA in healthy donors. PCR used 60 Vbeta primers and 13 Jbeta primers. Libraries were prepared by immunoSEQ multiplex PCR; TCRdb keeps only in-frame clonotypes and omits some of them. The sample shows around 200,000 clones, around four fifths of them seen only once. Deletions cut 1 base from V and 3 bases from J, with 9 bases between. Germline CDR1 is MGHDK and CDR2 is SYGVNS. The length of the CDR3 is 14 residues. This clone is a singleton in its sample. As yet, its antigen is unknown. Study results and caveats: HLA allele associations emerged for some 16,000 TCR beta sequences in a later analysis, at 0.05 false discovery rate. Generally TCR sequences proved uncommon, though certain public TCRs appeared in numerous donors. From TCR beta sequences, most subjects' HLA-A and HLA-B alleles were reportedly predicted accurately.

The chain has TRBV25-1 and TRBJ2-5; possible D gene TRBD2, 6 bases. The source material was PBMCs. The origin of this receptor is a woman aged 45-65 years in good health and CMV-seropositive. The CDR3 region has the DNA TGTGCCAGCAGTGAATTCGGGGGAAAAGAGACCCAGTACTTC. Encoded protein: CASSEFGGKETQYF. The variable domain in full, with the rest retrieved from reference TRBV25-1 and TRBJ2-5, is EADIYQTPRYLVIGTGKKITLECSQTMGHDKMYWYQQDPGMELHLIHYSYGVNSTEKGDLSSESTVSRIRTEHFPLTLESARPSHTSQYLCASSEFGGKETQYFGPGTRLLVL.